The 28 T cell receptor beta chains reported below all come from one sample, sequenced in a study of T cell changes during pregnancy in multiple sclerosis. Data came from immunoSEQ multiplex PCR; TCRdb stores just in-frame clones and leaves some out. The sample gives about 86,000 clones, approximately 90% of which show up once; about 1.8% is in the top ten. The input for sequencing was peripheral blood, taken in the first trimester of pregnancy. Source of these receptors: a female donor in good health, enrolled as a control in a pregnancy study.

V usage is TRBV27 and J usage is TRBJ1-1, with D perhaps matching TRBD1 (6 bases). Germline CDR1 is MNHEY and CDR2 is SMNVEV (reference sequence). The CDR3 extends over 17 amino acids. The V end lost 0 bases, the J end lost 4 bases, and 18 bases lay between the germline ends. This CDR3 is CASSLSTGRRFGTEAFF. The CDR3 DNA is TGTGCCAGCAGTTTATCGACAGGTCGGCGATTTGGCACTGAAGCTTTCTTT.

V and J are TRBV28 and TRBJ2-4; D unclear. CDR1 is MDHEN, CDR2 SYDVKM, per germline. Trimming removed 5 bases from V and 8 bases from J, with 10 bases in between. The CDR3 loop spans 12 amino acids. The chain's CDR3 is CASSNSLYIQYF. The DNA of the CDR3 is TGTGCCAGCAGTAATTCCCTGTACATTCAGTACTTC.

The chain couples TRBV5-4 to TRBJ2-5, with 11 nucleotides matching TRBD2. Germline-derived CDR1 and CDR2 are SGHNT and YYREEE (reference sequence). The CDR3 is 16 residues long. V was pared by 3 bases and J by 4 bases, with 8 bases of the junction left unmatched. The CDR3 is CASSSFTSGGGETQYF. The CDR3 coding sequence is TGTGCCAGCAGCTCCTTCACTAGCGGGGGAGGAGAGACCCAGTACTTC. The whole variable domain, filled in from reference TRBV5-4 and TRBJ2-5, reads ETGVTQSPTHLIKTRGQQVTLRCSSQSGHNTVSWYQQALGQGPQFIFQYYREEENGRGNFPPRFSGLQFPNYSSELNVNALELDDSALYLCASSSFTSGGGETQYFGPGTRLLVL.

This clone is a singleton in its sample. This chain uses TRBV2 with TRBJ1-5; a weak D match, TRBD1 (6 bases). Germline CDR1 SNHLY, CDR2 FYNNEI. CDR3 length equals 15 residues. Trimming stripped 6 bases from V and 6 bases from J, with 18 bases between. The chain's CDR3 is CASSAGGPRGQPQHF. In DNA form, the CDR3 reads TGTGCCAGCAGCGCGGGCGGGCCCAGGGGTCAGCCCCAGCATTTT.

The chain links TRBV7-2 to TRBJ2-2; the match to TRBD1 covers 7 bases. The CDR3 sequence is 17 residues long. CDR1 and CDR2 from the germline V gene are SGHTA and FQGNSA. V lost 6 bases and J lost 6; bases outside the gene matches: 16. The CDR3 sequence is CASRQQTGTGSAGELFF. CDR3 nucleotides: TGTGCCAGCAGACAACAGACAGGGACGGGCTCCGCCGGGGAGCTGTTTTTT. The full variable domain, completed using reference TRBV7-2 and TRBJ2-2, is GAGVSQSPSNKVTEKGKDVELRCDPISGHTALYWYRQSLGQGLEFLIYFQGNSAPDKSGLPSDRFSAERTGGSVSTLTIQRTQQEDSAVYLCASRQQTGTGSAGELFFGEGSRLTVL.

In nucleotides, the CDR3 is TGTGCCAGCAGTTTTCCACTCGGGACTGGATACAATGAGCAGTTCTTC. Translated, it gives CASSFPLGTGYNEQFF. The chain employs TRBV28 and TRBJ2-1; D may be TRBD2 (6 bases). V shed 3 bases and J shed 4 bases, with 16 bases lying between them. Per germline, CDR1 MDHEN and CDR2 SYDVKM. CDR3 length equals 16 residues.

The rearrangement joins TRBV5-1 to TRBJ1-6; TRBD1 is a possible D gene (6 bases). The CDR3 covers 13 residues. Germline V gene data show CDR1 as SGHRS and CDR2 as YFSETQ. The V and J ends lost 6 bases and 5 bases respectively, with 9 bases between them. DNA for the CDR3: TGCGCCAGCAAACGACAGGATAATTCACCCCTCCACTTT. Its protein is CASKRQDNSPLHF.

The rearrangement uses TRBV6-4 and TRBJ2-2, with 7 bases identical to TRBD1. The V gene's germline CDR1 is MRHNA and CDR2 SNTAGT. This CDR3 region has 17 residues. V was clipped by 0 bases and J by 2 bases; unmatched bases: 6. CDR3 DNA: TGTGCCAGCAGTGACTCGCCGGGACAGATAAACACCGGGGAGCTGTTTTTT. Amino acid sequence: CASSDSPGQINTGELFF.

This clone came up once. The chain uses TRBV4-2 and TRBJ2-2; 7 bases fit TRBD1. V was pared by 4 bases and J by 0 bases, with 2 bases of the junction left unmatched. This CDR3 region has 15 residues. The germline gives CDR1 LGHNA, CDR2 YNFKEQ. This CDR3 is CASSRTGANTGELFF. CDR3 coding DNA: TGTGCCAGCAGCCGCACAGGGGCGAACACCGGGGAGCTGTTTTTT.

The rearrangement uses TRBV6-5 and TRBJ1-6; D is unclear. The CDR3 contains 14 residues. V lost 7 bases and J 9 bases, leaving 16 bases between the germline ends. Per germline, CDR1 MNHEY and CDR2 SVGAGI. The CDR3 reads CASTSAASGSPLHF. CDR3 DNA sequence: TGTGCCAGCACCTCGGCAGCGTCGGGTTCACCCCTCCACTTT.

The V gene is TRBV19, the J gene TRBJ2-2, with TRBD1 matching 7 bases. Germline CDR1 reads LNHDA; CDR2 reads SQIVND (reference sequence). Trimming removed 9 bases from V and 5 bases from J; junction bases left unmatched: 9. This CDR3 contains 14 residues. CDR3 nucleotide sequence: TGTGCCAGCTCAAGACAGGGATTGACCGGGGAGCTGTTTTTT. Its protein product is CASSRQGLTGELFF.

Written as DNA, the CDR3 is TGTGCCAGCAGCCCCACAGGGAGCAATGAGCAGTTCTTC. Translating gives CASSPTGSNEQFF. The chain links TRBV14 to TRBJ2-1, with TRBD1 as a possible D gene (6 bases). The CDR3 sequence is 13 residues long. Trimming pared 4 bases from V and 6 bases from J, leaving 10 bases between. The V gene's germline CDR1 is SGHDN and CDR2 FVKESK.

The rearrangement links TRBV5-4 to TRBJ2-1; 8 nucleotides match TRBD2. The junction had 5 bases not matched to a gene; V was cut back by 2 bases and J by 4 bases. The length of the CDR3 is 15 residues. The germline V gene encodes CDR1 SGHNT and CDR2 YYREEE (reference sequence). CDR3 protein: CASSLGTRFYNEQFF. CDR3 coding DNA: TGTGCCAGCAGCTTAGGGACTAGATTTTACAATGAGCAGTTCTTC.

This rearrangement joins TRBV4-3 to TRBJ2-2, with D maybe TRBD1 (5 bases). The V gene lost 0 bases and the J gene lost 3 bases, with 11 bases spanning the gap. Germline V CDR1 and CDR2: LGHNA, YSLEER. The CDR3 extends over 16 amino acids. The CDR3 region is CASSQESSGYTGELFF. Here the CDR3 DNA reads TGCGCCAGCAGCCAAGAGTCCTCAGGGTACACCGGGGAGCTGTTTTTT.

This clone was seen a handful of times. The chain uses TRBV6-1 and TRBJ1-2; D unresolved. Trimming left V 5 bases short and J 0 bases short, with 10 bases between. Germline assignment: CDR1 MNHNS and CDR2 SASEGT. CDR3 length equals 14 residues. DNA for the CDR3: TGTGCCAGCAGTCCCTGGGGAGCTAACTATGGCTACACCTTC. Translation gives CASSPWGANYGYTF.

The chain links TRBV4-2 to TRBJ2-3, with 8 bases fitting TRBD2. V lost 4 bases, J lost 3 bases, and 6 bases stayed unmatched. Germline V gene sequence: CDR1 LGHNA, CDR2 YNFKEQ. This CDR3 contains 15 residues. The CDR3 reads CASSPRGGTTDTQYF. The CDR3 region has the DNA TGTGCCAGCAGCCCACGGGGGGGAACAACAGATACGCAGTATTTT.

The rearrangement joins TRBV9 to TRBJ1-5; the D is unclear. With 4 bases removed from V and 0 bases from J, the gap between germline ends came to 8 bases. In germline, CDR1 is SGDLS, CDR2 YYNGEE. The CDR3 runs 14 residues. CDR3 nucleotide sequence: TGTGCCAGCAGCCCGTCCTATAGCAATCAGCCCCAGCATTTT. Translating gives CASSPSYSNQPQHF. Complete variable domain (other parts from reference TRBV9 and TRBJ1-5): DSGVTQTPKHLITATGQRVTLRCSPRSGDLSVYWYQQSLDQGLQFLIQYYNGEERAKGNILERFSAQQFPDLHSELNLSSLELGDSALYFCASSPSYSNQPQHFGDGTRLSIL.

V and J are TRBV5-5 and TRBJ2-5; no definite D call. CDR1 and CDR2 (germline): SGHKS, YYEKEE (reference sequence). V was clipped by 0 bases and J by 3 bases, with 9 bases between them. CDR3 length equals 14 residues. Here the CDR3 DNA reads TGTGCCAGCAGCTTGGGGGCCCTTAAAGAGACCCAGTACTTC. Translated: CASSLGALKETQYF.

The genes are TRBV4-3 and TRBJ1-5, with 8 positions matching TRBD1. Germline trimming cut 0 bases from V and 5 bases from J; bases unmatched to any gene: 12. Germline V gene data show CDR1 as LGHNA and CDR2 as YSLEER. The CDR3 length is 18 residues. The CDR3 protein is CASSQDATGGVGYQPQHF. For the CDR3, the DNA is TGCGCCAGCAGCCAAGATGCAACAGGGGGGGTCGGCTATCAGCCCCAGCATTTT.

The rearrangement links TRBV18 to TRBJ1-4, with 10 bases matching TRBD1. This CDR3 is 18 amino acids long. Losses at the gene ends were 3 bases for V and 8 bases for J; bases not matched to a gene: 15. CDR1 and CDR2 from the germline V gene are KGHSH and LQKENI. In nucleotides, the CDR3 is TGTGCCAGCTCACCTCAAGGGACAGGGGAGGGAGCGGGAGAAAAACTGTTTTTT. Its protein is CASSPQGTGEGAGEKLFF.

DNA for the CDR3: TGTGCCAGCAGCTCGGCGGACAGTTTCTACGAGCAGTACTTC. Its translation is CASSSADSFYEQYF. The chain has TRBV13 and TRBJ2-7, with D perhaps matching TRBD1 (6 bases). Germline CDR1 and CDR2: PRHDT and FYEKMQ (reference sequence). This CDR3 comprises 14 residues. The germline V and J ends were trimmed by 4 bases and 3 bases, with 13 bases remaining between them.

This chain joins TRBV9 and TRBJ2-2; D not resolved. Trimming stripped 3 bases from V and 0 bases from J, with 9 bases between. This CDR3 comprises 15 residues. Germline lookup yields CDR1 SGDLS and CDR2 YYNGEE. CDR3 sequence reads: CASSARSANTGELFF. DNA for the CDR3: TGTGCCAGCAGCGCGAGGTCTGCGAACACCGGGGAGCTGTTTTTT.

V is TRBV28 and J is TRBJ1-5; D not resolved. Germline V gene lookup returns CDR1 MDHEN and CDR2 SYDVKM. V was cut by 7 bases and J by 5 bases, with 12 bases left in between. The CDR3 is made up of 13 amino acids. The CDR3 nucleotides read TGTGCCAGCACCCTTCTGGCAGATCAGCCCCAGCATTTT. It yields the protein CASTLLADQPQHF.

CDR3: CASSESTGTRAAFF. For the CDR3, the DNA is TGTGCCAGCAGCGAGTCTACAGGGACTAGGGCGGCTTTCTTT. V usage is TRBV5-6 and J usage is TRBJ1-1; a possible D gene is TRBD1 (6 bases). CDR1 is SGHDT, CDR2 YYEEEE, per germline. V was shortened by 4 bases and J by 11 bases, with 21 bases between the two germline ends. The CDR3 contains 14 residues.

The V call is TRBV11-3, the J call TRBJ2-6; a weak D match, TRBD1 (5 bases). CDR3 length equals 16 residues. Germline V lookup: CDR1 SGHNT, CDR2 YENEEA. V was cut by 5 bases and J by 2 bases, with 13 bases left in between. The CDR3 nucleotides are TGTGCCAGCAGCCCCAGGGCCGGAACTGGGGCCAACGTCCTGACTTTC. Protein sequence: CASSPRAGTGANVLTF.

The chain recombines TRBV15 with TRBJ2-1, with a possible D match to TRBD2 (5 bases). The CDR3 spans 13 residues. Per the germline V gene, CDR1 is LNHNV and CDR2 is YYDKDF (reference sequence). Trimming removed 3 bases from V and 8 bases from J, with 11 bases in between. This CDR3 reads CATSRGYGDEQFF. CDR3 nucleotides: TGTGCCACCAGCAGGGGATACGGGGATGAGCAGTTCTTC.

This chain links TRBV5-1 with TRBJ2-7; 9 bases align to TRBD2. CDR3 length: 13 amino acids. The germline V gene has CDR1 SGHRS and CDR2 YFSETQ. Trimming at V came to 1 base and at J to 6 bases, leaving 2 bases not matched to a gene. CDR3 residues: CASSLKTSGEQYF. The CDR3 DNA reads as TGCGCCAGCAGCTTGAAGACTAGCGGCGAGCAGTACTTC.

This chain links TRBV6-4 with TRBJ1-2, with 7 bases aligning to TRBD1. This CDR3 comprises 14 residues. The V gene end was trimmed by 6 bases and the J gene end by 4 bases; junction bases not matched to a gene: 8. Germline V gene data show CDR1 as MRHNA and CDR2 as SNTAGT. For the CDR3, the DNA is TGTGCCAGCAGCCCGAGACAGGGAAGCTATGGCTACACCTTC. This translates into CASSPRQGSYGYTF.